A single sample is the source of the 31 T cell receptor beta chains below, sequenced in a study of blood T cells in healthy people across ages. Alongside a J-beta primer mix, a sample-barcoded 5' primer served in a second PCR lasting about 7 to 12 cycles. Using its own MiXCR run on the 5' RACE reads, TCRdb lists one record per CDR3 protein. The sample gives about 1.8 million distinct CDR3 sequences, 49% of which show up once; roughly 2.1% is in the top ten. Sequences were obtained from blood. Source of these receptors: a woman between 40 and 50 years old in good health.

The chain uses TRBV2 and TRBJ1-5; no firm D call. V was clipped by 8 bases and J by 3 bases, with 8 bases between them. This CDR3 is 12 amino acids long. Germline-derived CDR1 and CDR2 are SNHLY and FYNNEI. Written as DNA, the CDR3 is TGTGCCAGCCGTCTGAACAATCAGCCCCAGCATTTT. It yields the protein CASRLNNQPQHF.

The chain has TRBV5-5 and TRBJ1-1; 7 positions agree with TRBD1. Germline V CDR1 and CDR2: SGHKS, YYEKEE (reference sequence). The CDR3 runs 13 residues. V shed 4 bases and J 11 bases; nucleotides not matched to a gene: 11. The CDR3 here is CASSPPGQGDAFF. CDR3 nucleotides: TGTGCCAGCAGCCCCCCCGGGCAGGGGGATGCTTTCTTT. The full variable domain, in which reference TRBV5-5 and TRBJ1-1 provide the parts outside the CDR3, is DAGVTQSPTHLIKTRGQQVTLRCSPISGHKSVSWYQQVLGQGPQFIFQYYEKEERGRGNFPDRFSARQFPNYSSELNVNALLLGDSALYLCASSPPGQGDAFFGQGTRLTVV.

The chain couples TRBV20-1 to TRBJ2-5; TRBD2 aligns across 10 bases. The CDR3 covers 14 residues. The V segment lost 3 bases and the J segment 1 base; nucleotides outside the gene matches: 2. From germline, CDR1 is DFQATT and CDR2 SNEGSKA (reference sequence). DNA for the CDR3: TGCAGTGCTAGGACTAGCGGGCGCCAAGAGACCCAGTACTTC. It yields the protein CSARTSGRQETQYF.

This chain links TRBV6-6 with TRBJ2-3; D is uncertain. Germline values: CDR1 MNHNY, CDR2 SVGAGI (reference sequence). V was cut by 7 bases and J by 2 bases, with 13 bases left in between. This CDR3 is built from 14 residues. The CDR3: CASNSELNTDTQYF. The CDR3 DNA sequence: TGTGCCAGCAACTCTGAACTCAACACAGATACGCAGTATTTT.

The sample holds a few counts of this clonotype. This CDR3 reads CATSDFPHNEQYF. The CDR3 nucleotides are TGTGCCACCAGTGATTTCCCTCACAATGAGCAGTACTTC. This chain joins TRBV24-1 and TRBJ2-5; D uncertain. This CDR3 spans 13 amino acids. The germline V gene has CDR1 KGHDR and CDR2 SFDVKD. Deletions cut 1 base from V and 11 bases from J, with 13 bases between.

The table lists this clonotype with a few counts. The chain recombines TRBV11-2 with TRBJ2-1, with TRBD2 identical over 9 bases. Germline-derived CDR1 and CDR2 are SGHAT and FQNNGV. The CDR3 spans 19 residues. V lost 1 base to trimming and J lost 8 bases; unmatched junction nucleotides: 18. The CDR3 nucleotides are TGTGCCAGCAGCTTAGTGGGGCGGGGGGGTATAAGGCTCCCAGATGAGCAGTTCTTC. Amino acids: CASSLVGRGGIRLPDEQFF.

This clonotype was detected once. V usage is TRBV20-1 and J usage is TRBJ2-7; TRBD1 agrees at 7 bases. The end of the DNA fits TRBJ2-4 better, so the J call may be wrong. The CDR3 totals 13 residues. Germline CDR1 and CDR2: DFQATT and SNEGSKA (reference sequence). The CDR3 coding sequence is TGCAGTGCTAGAGTGGACAGGCGGGACATTCAGTACTTC. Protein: CSARVDRRDIQYF.

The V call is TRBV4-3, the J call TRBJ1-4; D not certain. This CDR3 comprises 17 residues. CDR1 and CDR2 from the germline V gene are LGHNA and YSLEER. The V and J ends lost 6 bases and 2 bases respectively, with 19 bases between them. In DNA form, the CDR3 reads TGCGCCAGCAGTCCAAGTCTCTTAGGACGGACTAATGAAAAACTGTTTTTT. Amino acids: CASSPSLLGRTNEKLFF.

Written as DNA, the CDR3 is TGCAGGCTAGGACAGGGGGAGACCCAGTACTTC. Its translation is CRLGQGETQYF. The rearrangement uses TRBV20-1 and TRBJ2-7, with 9 bases matching TRBD1. The better agreement between TRBJ2-5 and the DNA end casts doubt on the J call. Per the germline V gene, CDR1 is DFQATT and CDR2 is SNEGSKA (reference sequence). The CDR3 extends over 11 amino acids.

CDR3 nucleotide sequence: TGTGCCAGCAGTTTCAGACTCCCGGGGGATGAAAAACTGTTTTTT. Translated, it gives CASSFRLPGDEKLFF. The gene calls are TRBV6-5 and TRBJ1-4; a possible D gene is TRBD1 (5 bases). This CDR3 has 15 amino acids. The V gene's germline CDR1 is MNHEY and CDR2 SVGAGI. V was trimmed by 4 bases and J by 6 bases, leaving 15 bases between them.

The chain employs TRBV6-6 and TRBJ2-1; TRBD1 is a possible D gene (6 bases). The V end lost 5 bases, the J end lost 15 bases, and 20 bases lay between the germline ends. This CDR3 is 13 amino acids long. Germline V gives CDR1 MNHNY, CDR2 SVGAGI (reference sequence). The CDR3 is CASSTRDTSRPFF. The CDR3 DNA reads TGTGCCAGCAGTACCAGGGACACCAGCAGACCGTTCTTC.

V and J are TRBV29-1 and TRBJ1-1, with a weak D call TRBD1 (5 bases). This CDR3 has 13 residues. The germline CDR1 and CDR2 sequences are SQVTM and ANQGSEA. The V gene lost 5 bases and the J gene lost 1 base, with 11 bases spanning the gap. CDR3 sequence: CSVKATANTEAFF. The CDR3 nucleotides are TGCAGCGTTAAGGCGACAGCGAACACTGAAGCTTTCTTT. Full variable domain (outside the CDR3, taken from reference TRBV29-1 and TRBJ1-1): SAVISQKPSRDICQRGTSLTIQCQVDSQVTMMFWYRQQPGQSLTLIATANQGSEATYESGFVIDKFPISRPNLTFSTLTVSNMSPEDSSIYLCSVKATANTEAFFGQGTRLTVV.

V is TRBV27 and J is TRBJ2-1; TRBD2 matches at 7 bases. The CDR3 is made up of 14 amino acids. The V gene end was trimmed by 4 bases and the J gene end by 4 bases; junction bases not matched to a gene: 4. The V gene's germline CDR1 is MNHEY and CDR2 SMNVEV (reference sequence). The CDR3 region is CASSSAGVYNEQFF. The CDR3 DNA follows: TGTGCCAGCAGTTCGGCGGGGGTATACAATGAGCAGTTCTTC.

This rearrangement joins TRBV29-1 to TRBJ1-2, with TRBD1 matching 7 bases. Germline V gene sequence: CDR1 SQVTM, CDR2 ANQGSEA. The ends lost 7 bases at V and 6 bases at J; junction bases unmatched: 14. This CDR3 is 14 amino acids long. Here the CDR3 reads CSAWTGQEENGYTF. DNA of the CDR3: TGCAGCGCCTGGACAGGCCAGGAGGAAAATGGCTACACCTTC.

Here the CDR3 DNA reads TGCACCGTGGTCGACAGGGGCAACTATGGCTACACCTTC. It yields the protein CTVVDRGNYGYTF. The gene calls are TRBV20-1 and TRBJ1-2, with TRBD1 matching over 8 bases. Germline V gene data show CDR1 as DFQATT and CDR2 as SNEGSKA (reference sequence). The CDR3 runs 13 residues.

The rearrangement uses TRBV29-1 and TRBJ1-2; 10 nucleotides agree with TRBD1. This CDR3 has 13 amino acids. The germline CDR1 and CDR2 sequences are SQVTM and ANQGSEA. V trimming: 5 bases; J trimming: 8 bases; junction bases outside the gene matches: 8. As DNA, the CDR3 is TGCAGCGTTACGGGACAGGGGACCGCGGGCTACACCTTC. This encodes CSVTGQGTAGYTF.

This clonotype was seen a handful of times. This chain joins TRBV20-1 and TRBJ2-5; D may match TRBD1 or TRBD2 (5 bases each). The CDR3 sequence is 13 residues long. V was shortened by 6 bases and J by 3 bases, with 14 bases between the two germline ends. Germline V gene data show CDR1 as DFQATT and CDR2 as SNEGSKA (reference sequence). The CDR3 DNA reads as TGCAGTGCCCCCGTTGGGGGAAAAGAGACCCAGTACTTC. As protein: CSAPVGGKETQYF.

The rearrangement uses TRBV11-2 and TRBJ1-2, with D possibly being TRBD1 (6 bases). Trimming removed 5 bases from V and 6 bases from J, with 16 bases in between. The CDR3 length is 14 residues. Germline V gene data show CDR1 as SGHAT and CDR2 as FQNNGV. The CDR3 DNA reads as TGTGCCAGCAGCGCGTCCAGGGGTGGAGATGGCTACACCTTC. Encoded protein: CASSASRGGDGYTF.

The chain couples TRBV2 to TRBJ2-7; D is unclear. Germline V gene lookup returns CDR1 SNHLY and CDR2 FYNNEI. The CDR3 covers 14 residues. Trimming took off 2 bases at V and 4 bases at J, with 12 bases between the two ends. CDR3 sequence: CASSERPGTYEQYF. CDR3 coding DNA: TGTGCCAGCAGTGAAAGACCTGGCACATACGAGCAGTACTTC.

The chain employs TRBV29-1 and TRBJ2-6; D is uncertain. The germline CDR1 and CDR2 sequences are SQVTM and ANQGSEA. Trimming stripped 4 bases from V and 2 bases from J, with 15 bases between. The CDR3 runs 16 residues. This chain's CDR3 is CSVGGTSAPGANVLTF. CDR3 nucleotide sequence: TGCAGCGTTGGGGGAACCTCGGCGCCTGGGGCCAACGTCCTGACTTTC.

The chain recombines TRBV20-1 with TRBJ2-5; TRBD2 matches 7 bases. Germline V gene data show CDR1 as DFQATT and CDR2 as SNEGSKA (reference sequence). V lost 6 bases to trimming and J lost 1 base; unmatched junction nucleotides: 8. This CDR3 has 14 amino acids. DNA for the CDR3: TGCAGTGCAGCCCCGGGGGGTCTCCAAGAGACCCAGTACTTC. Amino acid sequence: CSAAPGGLQETQYF.

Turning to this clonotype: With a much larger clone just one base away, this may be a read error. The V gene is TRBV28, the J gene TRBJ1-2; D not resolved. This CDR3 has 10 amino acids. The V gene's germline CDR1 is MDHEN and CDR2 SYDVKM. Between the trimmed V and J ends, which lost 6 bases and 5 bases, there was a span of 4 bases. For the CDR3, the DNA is TGTGCCAGCAGGGAATATGGCTACACCTTC. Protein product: CASREYGYTF.

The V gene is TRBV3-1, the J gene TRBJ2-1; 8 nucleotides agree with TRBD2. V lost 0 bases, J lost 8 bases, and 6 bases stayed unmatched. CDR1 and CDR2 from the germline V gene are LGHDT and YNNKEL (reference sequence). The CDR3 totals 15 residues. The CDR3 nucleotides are TGTGCCAGCAGCCAAGACGGGGGGGCCAGGGATGAGCAGTTCTTC. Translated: CASSQDGGARDEQFF.

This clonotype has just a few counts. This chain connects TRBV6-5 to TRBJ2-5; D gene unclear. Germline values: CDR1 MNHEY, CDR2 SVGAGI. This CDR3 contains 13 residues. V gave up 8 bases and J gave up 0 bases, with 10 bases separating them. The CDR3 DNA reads TGTGCCAGCCTTGATTCGTACCAAGAGACCCAGTACTTC. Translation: CASLDSYQETQYF.

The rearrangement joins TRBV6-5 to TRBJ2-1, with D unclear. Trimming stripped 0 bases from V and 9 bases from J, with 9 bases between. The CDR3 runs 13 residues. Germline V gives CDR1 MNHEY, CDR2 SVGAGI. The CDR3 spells CASSYSLFIEQFF. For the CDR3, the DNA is TGTGCCAGCAGTTACTCGCTGTTTATTGAGCAGTTCTTC.

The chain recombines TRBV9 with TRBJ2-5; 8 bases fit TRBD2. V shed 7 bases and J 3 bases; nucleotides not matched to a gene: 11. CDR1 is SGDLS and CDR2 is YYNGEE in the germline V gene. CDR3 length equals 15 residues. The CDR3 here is CASSSSSRGEETQYF. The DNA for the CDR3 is TGTGCCAGCTCCAGCTCATCGCGGGGGGAAGAGACCCAGTACTTC.

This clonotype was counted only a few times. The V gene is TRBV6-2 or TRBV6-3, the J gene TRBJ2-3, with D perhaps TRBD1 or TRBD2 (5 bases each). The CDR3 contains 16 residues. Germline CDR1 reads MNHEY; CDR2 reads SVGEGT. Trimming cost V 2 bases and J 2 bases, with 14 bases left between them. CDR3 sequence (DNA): TGTGCCAGCAGTTACCTCCGGGGCCCTCACACAGATACGCAGTATTTT. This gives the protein CASSYLRGPHTDTQYF.

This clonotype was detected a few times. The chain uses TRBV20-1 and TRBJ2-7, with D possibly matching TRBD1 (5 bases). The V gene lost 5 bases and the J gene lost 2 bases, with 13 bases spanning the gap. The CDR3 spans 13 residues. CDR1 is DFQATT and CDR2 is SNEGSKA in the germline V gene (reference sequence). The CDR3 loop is CSAVKDTTYEQYF. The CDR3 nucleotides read TGCAGTGCTGTCAAGGACACAACCTACGAGCAGTACTTC.

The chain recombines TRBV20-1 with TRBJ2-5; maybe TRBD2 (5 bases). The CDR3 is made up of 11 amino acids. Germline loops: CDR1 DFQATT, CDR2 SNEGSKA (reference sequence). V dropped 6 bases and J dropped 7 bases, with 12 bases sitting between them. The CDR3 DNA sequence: TGCAGTGCCAGGACCCGGGGGACCCAGTACTTC. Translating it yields CSARTRGTQYF.

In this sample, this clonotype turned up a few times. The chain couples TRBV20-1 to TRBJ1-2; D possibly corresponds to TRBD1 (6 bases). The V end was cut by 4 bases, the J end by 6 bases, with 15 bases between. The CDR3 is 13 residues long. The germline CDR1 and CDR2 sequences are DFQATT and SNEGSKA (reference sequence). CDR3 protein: CSAIQQGGDGYTF. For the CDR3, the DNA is TGCAGTGCTATCCAACAGGGAGGGGATGGCTACACCTTC.

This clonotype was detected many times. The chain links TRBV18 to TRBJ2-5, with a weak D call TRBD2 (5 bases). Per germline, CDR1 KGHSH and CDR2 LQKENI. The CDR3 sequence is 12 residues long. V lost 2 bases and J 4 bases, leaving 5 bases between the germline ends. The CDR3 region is CASSPSGETQYF. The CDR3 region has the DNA TGTGCCAGCTCACCAAGCGGAGAGACCCAGTACTTC.